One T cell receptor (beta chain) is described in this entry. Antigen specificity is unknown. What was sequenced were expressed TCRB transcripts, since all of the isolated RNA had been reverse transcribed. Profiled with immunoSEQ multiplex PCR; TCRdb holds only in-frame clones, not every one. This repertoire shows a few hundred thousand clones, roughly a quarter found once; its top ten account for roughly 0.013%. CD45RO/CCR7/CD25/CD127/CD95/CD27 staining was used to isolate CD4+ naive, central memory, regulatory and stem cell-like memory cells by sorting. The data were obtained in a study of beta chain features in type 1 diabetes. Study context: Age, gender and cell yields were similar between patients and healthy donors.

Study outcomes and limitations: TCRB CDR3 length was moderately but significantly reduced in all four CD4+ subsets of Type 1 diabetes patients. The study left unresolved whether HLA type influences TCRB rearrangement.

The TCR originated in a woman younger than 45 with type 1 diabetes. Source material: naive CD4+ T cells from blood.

The CDR3, as DNA: TGTGCCAGCAGCCCGGGAGGAGTCCAGATCGGTGGCTACACCTTC. This sequence encodes CASSPGGVQIGGYTF. The V gene is TRBV5-4, the J gene TRBJ1-2; D not resolved. Trimming took 4 bases from V and 7 from J, leaving 20 bases between them. Germline V gives CDR1 SGHNT, CDR2 YYREEE (reference sequence). This CDR3 has 15 amino acids.